This T cell receptor (beta chain) was documented in a study of blood T cell repertoires in COVID-19. Study information: Samples taken during acute and convalescent COVID-19 were collected in the United States, Italy and Spain. The cDNA or gDNA used as material had been derived from T cells, B-cell-depleted T cells, or PBMCs.

V was clipped by 0 bases and J by 4 bases, with 6 bases between them. Germline V gene data show CDR1 as MRHNA and CDR2 as SNTAGT. The CDR3 spans 14 residues. Original handling: Reference gene primer amplification gave nucleated cell count estimates. Produced via immunoSEQ multiplex PCR; TCRdb's table is partial and in-frame only. V and J calls and clone size are as listed in that table; D and trimming were resolved from the DNA. The table includes approximately 480,000 clones, approximately 92% detected once. Seattle cases were enrolled at active infection and followed longitudinally. The sample consisted of peripheral blood. The source is a man between 18 and 29 years old with COVID-19, enrolled during active disease. V gene TRBV6-4 combines with J gene TRBJ2-2; D remains ambiguous. The CDR3 protein is CASSDSGGTGELFF. In DNA form, the CDR3 reads TGTGCCAGCAGTGACTCAGGCGGCACCGGGGAGCTGTTTTTT.